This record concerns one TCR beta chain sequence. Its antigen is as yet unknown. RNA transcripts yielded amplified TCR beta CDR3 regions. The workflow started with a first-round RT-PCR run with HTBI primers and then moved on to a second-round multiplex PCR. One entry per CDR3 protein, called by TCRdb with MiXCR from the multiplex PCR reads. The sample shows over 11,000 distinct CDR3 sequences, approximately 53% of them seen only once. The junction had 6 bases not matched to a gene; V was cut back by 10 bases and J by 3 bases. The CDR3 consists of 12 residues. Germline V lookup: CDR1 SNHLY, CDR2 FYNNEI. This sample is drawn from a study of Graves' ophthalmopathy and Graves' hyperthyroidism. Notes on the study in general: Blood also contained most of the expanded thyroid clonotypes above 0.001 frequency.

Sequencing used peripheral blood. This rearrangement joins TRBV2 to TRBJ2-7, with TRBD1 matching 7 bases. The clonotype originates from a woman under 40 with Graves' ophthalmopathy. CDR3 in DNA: TGTGCCACCGACAGGGTGGACTACGAGCAGTACTTC. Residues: CATDRVDYEQYF. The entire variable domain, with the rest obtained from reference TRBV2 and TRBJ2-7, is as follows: EPEVTQTPSHQVTQMGQEVILRCVPISNHLYFYWYRQILGQKVEFLVSFYNNEISEKSEIFDDQFSVERPDGSNFTLKIRSTKLEDSAMYFCATDRVDYEQYFGPGTRLTVT.